Each of the 4 T cell receptor beta chains below was sequenced from the same sample in a study of Ad26.COV2.S vaccination and SARS-CoV-2 variants. Repertoires were generated with immunoSEQ multiplex PCR, while TCRdb's copy carries only in-frame clones and drops some. The data hold about 350,000 clones, with just over 90% observed a single time. The starting material was peripheral blood, obtained after recovery from COVID-19. The source is a human donor who had recovered from COVID-19.

The V and J genes are TRBV11-2 and TRBJ2-2; D possibly corresponds to TRBD2 (6 bases). The germline CDR1 and CDR2 sequences are SGHAT and FQNNGV. Trimming took off 5 bases at V and 3 bases at J, with 16 bases between the two ends. This CDR3 contains 16 residues. The CDR3 region is CASSPTWGVDTGELFF. The CDR3, as DNA: TGTGCCAGCAGCCCCACGTGGGGGGTGGACACCGGGGAGCTGTTTTTT.

The V call is TRBV11-2, the J call TRBJ2-5, with TRBD2 matching over 10 bases. This CDR3 is 17 amino acids long. Germline CDR1 and CDR2: SGHAT and FQNNGV. The junction had 10 bases not matched to a gene; V was cut back by 5 bases and J by 1 base. The CDR3 loop reads CASSPGASSGGQETQYF. The CDR3 region has the DNA TGTGCCAGCAGCCCGGGGGCTTCTAGCGGGGGCCAAGAGACCCAGTACTTC.

V is TRBV14 and J is TRBJ1-2; D is ambiguous. The CDR3 consists of 15 residues. Germline V CDR1 and CDR2: SGHDN, FVKESK. V gave up 0 bases and J gave up 6 bases, with 14 bases separating them. The CDR3 nucleotides are TGTGCCAGCAGCCAAGAAGCACGGTCCCGGGATGGCTACACCTTC. This codes for CASSQEARSRDGYTF.

The V and J genes are TRBV29-1 and TRBJ2-1; D may be TRBD1 (5 bases). The CDR3 is 14 amino acids. Germline V gene data show CDR1 as SQVTM and CDR2 as ANQGSEA. V gave up 1 base and J gave up 4 bases, with 11 bases separating them. In nucleotides, the CDR3 is TGCAGCGTTGAAGGGGGCCTCTATTACAATGAGCAGTTCTTC. As protein: CSVEGGLYYNEQFF.